A single sample is the source of the 16 T cell receptor beta chains below, sequenced in a study of T cells after somatic rescue of genetic block. Sequenced by immunoSEQ multiplex PCR; TCRdb stores in-frame clones only, minus some. The sample yields 80,000 to 100,000 clones, about 87% seen once. Sequenced: peripheral blood mononuclear cells (PBMCs). The receptor set was obtained from a woman aged 18-30 years.

The rearrangement links TRBV5-1 to TRBJ2-7; possibly TRBD2 for D (7 bases). The V gene's germline CDR1 is SGHRS and CDR2 YFSETQ. Trimming cost V 4 bases and J 6 bases, with 14 bases left between them. CDR3 length: 13 residues. CDR3 residues: CASSRARGGEQYF. As DNA, the CDR3 is TGCGCCAGCAGCCGGGCAAGGGGGGGCGAGCAGTACTTC.

The V and J genes are TRBV29-1 and TRBJ1-1; 8 nucleotides line up with TRBD1. This CDR3 comprises 14 residues. Germline-derived CDR1 and CDR2 are SQVTM and ANQGSEA. After removal of 1 base from V and 6 bases from J, the junction contained 7 bases not matched to a gene. CDR3 in DNA: TGCAGCGTTGAAGGGCAGGGGGCAGTCCCTGAAGCTTTCTTT. Its translation is CSVEGQGAVPEAFF.

The V call is TRBV2, the J call TRBJ2-7; 9 bases fit TRBD2. This CDR3 is built from 17 residues. Per the germline V gene, CDR1 is SNHLY and CDR2 is FYNNEI. V lost 0 bases, J lost 3 bases, and 9 bases stayed unmatched. CDR3 sequence (DNA): TGTGCCAGCAGTGAAGCGCTTCTAGCGGGGAAGATCTACGAGCAGTACTTC. It translates to CASSEALLAGKIYEQYF.

This chain uses TRBV5-1 with TRBJ1-2, with 12 bases fitting TRBD1. The CDR3 totals 17 residues. J lost 1 base, V lost 4 bases, and 8 bases had no gene match. Germline CDR1 reads SGHRS; CDR2 reads YFSETQ. The CDR3 sequence: CASSVGTGGAGNYGYTF. The CDR3 nucleotides read TGCGCCAGCAGCGTGGGGACAGGGGGCGCCGGTAACTATGGCTACACCTTC. Filled out from reference TRBV5-1 and TRBJ1-2, the complete variable domain reads KAGVTQTPRYLIKTRGQQVTLSCSPISGHRSVSWYQQTPGQGLQFLFEYFSETQRNKGNFPGRFSGRQFSNSRSEMNVSTLELGDSALYLCASSVGTGGAGNYGYTFGSGTRLTVV.

The rearrangement links TRBV5-1 to TRBJ2-1; D is perhaps TRBD2 (6 bases). Germline CDR1 reads SGHRS; CDR2 reads YFSETQ. V lost 0 bases to trimming and J lost 3 bases, with 13 bases between them. The CDR3 contains 16 residues. CDR3 sequence reads: CASSLGGGEIYNEQFF. The CDR3 bases are TGCGCCAGCAGCTTGGGGGGCGGGGAGATCTACAATGAGCAGTTCTTC.

The chain has TRBV2 and TRBJ2-7; possible D gene TRBD2, 6 bases. The CDR3 is 15 amino acids. Trimming pared 6 bases from V and 6 bases from J, leaving 21 bases between. CDR1 is SNHLY and CDR2 is FYNNEI in the germline V gene. CDR3 in amino acids: CASRLADLPTSEQYF. CDR3 sequence (DNA): TGTGCCAGCAGGTTAGCGGATCTTCCCACGAGCGAGCAGTACTTC.

The CDR3 DNA follows: TGTGCCAGTAGTATGCTAGGGGGCGCAAGCACCGGGGAGCTGTTTTTT. This translates into CASSMLGGASTGELFF. This chain connects TRBV19 to TRBJ2-2; 7 bases match TRBD1. The CDR3 loop spans 16 amino acids. Germline CDR1 is LNHDA and CDR2 is SQIVND (reference sequence). The ends lost 3 bases at V and 4 bases at J; junction bases unmatched: 8.

The V and J genes are TRBV19 and TRBJ2-5; 14 nucleotides agree with TRBD2. This CDR3 region has 14 residues. Trimming cost V 10 bases and J 2 bases; bases outside gene matches: 3. Germline V lookup: CDR1 LNHDA, CDR2 SQIVND (reference sequence). The CDR3 DNA is TGTGCCACCAGGACTAGCGGGAGGCAAGAGACCCAGTACTTC. This gives the protein CATRTSGRQETQYF. Variable domain in full (rest from reference TRBV19 and TRBJ2-5): DGGITQSPKYLFRKEGQNVTLSCEQNLNHDAMYWYRQDPGQGLRLIYYSQIVNDFQKGDIAEGYSVSREKKESFPLTVTSAQKNPTAFYLCATRTSGRQETQYFGPGTRLLVL.

This chain joins TRBV7-6 and TRBJ1-1, with a tentative D call TRBD1 (5 bases). V was trimmed by 1 base and J by 4 bases, leaving 16 bases between them. The CDR3 covers 16 residues. Germline V gene lookup returns CDR1 SGHVS and CDR2 FNYEAQ. The CDR3 bases are TGTGCCAGCAGCTTAGAGGGACCTCCCGACGGCACTGAAGCTTTCTTT. It translates to CASSLEGPPDGTEAFF.

The chain couples TRBV2 to TRBJ1-5, with D perhaps TRBD1 (6 bases). Germline lookup yields CDR1 SNHLY and CDR2 FYNNEI. There are 14 residues in the CDR3. Trimming took 5 bases from V and 5 from J, leaving 13 bases between them. The CDR3 DNA reads TGTGCCAGCAGTCCTCAGGGGAAGGATCAGCCCCAGCATTTT. Translated: CASSPQGKDQPQHF.

This clone was seen only once. V gene TRBV12-2 combines with J gene TRBJ2-3; the table gives TRBD2 as D, unverified against the DNA. TRBV12-2 is a pseudogene segment. The CDR3 has 18 residues. This CDR3 is CASRSDRDYPAGTDTQYF. CDR3 nucleotides: TGTGCAAGTCGCTCAGACCGGGACTACCCGGCGGGCACAGATACGCAGTATTTT.

The table lists this clone with a count of one. The chain has TRBV15 and TRBJ2-7, with D unclear. Germline values: CDR1 LNHNV, CDR2 YYDKDF (reference sequence). This CDR3 has 13 residues. Between the trimmed V and J ends, which lost 4 bases and 3 bases, there was a span of 10 bases. In DNA form, the CDR3 reads TGTGCCACCAGCAAAGTGGATTACTACGAGCAGTACTTC. Its protein product is CATSKVDYYEQYF.

V and J are TRBV6-4 and TRBJ2-1; the D gene is possibly TRBD2 (5 bases). Germline assignment: CDR1 MRHNA and CDR2 SNTAGT. V lost 7 bases and J lost 2, with 15 bases in between. This CDR3 comprises 15 residues. The CDR3 nucleotides are TGTGCCAGCAAGAAGAGGGAGTCCCCCTACAATGAGCAGTTCTTC. Residues: CASKKRESPYNEQFF.

V and J are TRBV30 and TRBJ1-1, with D perhaps matching TRBD1 (6 bases). The ends were cut back, 2 bases at V and 5 bases at J, with 15 bases in the middle. CDR1 is GTSNPN, CDR2 SVGIG, per germline (reference sequence). The CDR3 contains 14 residues. CDR3 loop: CAWSTHRVWTEAFF. The CDR3 nucleotides read TGTGCCTGGAGTACCCACAGGGTCTGGACTGAAGCTTTCTTT. Using reference TRBV30 and TRBJ1-1 for the parts outside the CDR3, the full variable domain is SQTIHQWPATLVQPVGSPLSLECTVEGTSNPNLYWYRQAAGRGLQLLFYSVGIGQISSEVPQNLSASRPQDRQFILSSKKLLLSDSGFYLCAWSTHRVWTEAFFGQGTRLTVV.

The rearrangement links TRBV5-1 to TRBJ2-3, with D possibly matching TRBD1 (5 bases). V shed 0 bases and J shed 2 bases, with 7 bases lying between them. There are 14 residues in the CDR3. The germline V gene has CDR1 SGHRS and CDR2 YFSETQ. CDR3: CASSLEGLTDTQYF. The CDR3 DNA is TGCGCCAGCAGCTTGGAGGGGCTCACAGATACGCAGTATTTT.

This chain connects TRBV27 to TRBJ2-1; D gene unclear. The length of the CDR3 is 14 residues. Germline values: CDR1 MNHEY, CDR2 SMNVEV (reference sequence). The germline V and J ends were trimmed by 3 bases and 0 bases, with 6 bases remaining between them. The CDR3 loop reads CASSFLLSYNEQFF. Written as DNA, the CDR3 is TGTGCCAGCAGTTTCCTACTCTCCTACAATGAGCAGTTCTTC.